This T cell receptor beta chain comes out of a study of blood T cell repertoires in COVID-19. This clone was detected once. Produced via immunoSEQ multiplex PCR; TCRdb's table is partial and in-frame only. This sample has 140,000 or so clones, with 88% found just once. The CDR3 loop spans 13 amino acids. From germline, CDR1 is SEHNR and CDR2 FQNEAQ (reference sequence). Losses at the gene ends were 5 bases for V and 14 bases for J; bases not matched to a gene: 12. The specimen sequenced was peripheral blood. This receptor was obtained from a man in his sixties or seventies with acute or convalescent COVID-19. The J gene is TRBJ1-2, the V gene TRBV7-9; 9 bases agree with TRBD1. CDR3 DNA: TGTGCCAGCAGCGCATCGATGGACAGGGGTCAAACCTTC. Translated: CASSASMDRGQTF. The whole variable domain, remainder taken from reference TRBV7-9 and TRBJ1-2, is DTGVSQNPRHKITKRGQNVTFRCDPISEHNRLYWYRQTLGQGPEFLTYFQNEAQLEKSRLLSDRFSAERPKGSFSTLEIQRTEQGDSAMYLCASSASMDRGQTFGSGTRLTVV.